This record looks at one TCR beta chain sequence and its context. What it binds is not known. The data were obtained in a study of cytomegalovirus exposure and HLA in healthy donors. Study outcomes and limitations: In a later analysis, common viral pathogens appeared linked to several of the most significant clusters.

Primers included in the PCR were 60 Vbeta and 13 Jbeta primers. The protocol was immunoSEQ multiplex PCR, while the TCRdb copy is restricted to in-frame clones and leaves out a portion. Here the sample spans 150,000 to 200,000 clones, roughly two thirds being singletons. Looked up from germline, CDR1 is LGHNA and CDR2 is YSLEER. Trimming took off 0 bases at V and 3 bases at J, with 15 bases between the two ends. This CDR3 region has 17 residues. The sample was PBMCs. This TCR was recovered from a woman in her forties in good health and CMV-seropositive. This chain uses TRBV4-3 with TRBJ1-5, with D unclear. CDR3 sequence (DNA): TGCGCCAGCAGCCAAGATATTTGCCCTATTACCAATCAGCCCCAGCATTTT. It yields the protein CASSQDICPITNQPQHF.